The present entry profiles one T cell receptor beta chain with its context. The CDR3 length is 14 residues. CDR1 is LNHDA, CDR2 SQIVND, per germline (reference sequence). With 5 bases removed from V and 0 bases from J, the gap between germline ends came to 7 bases. This specimen comes from a study of blood T cell repertoires in COVID-19. Study background: There were acute and convalescent COVID-19 samples, and they came from the United States, Italy and Spain.

Using immunoSEQ multiplex PCR, the repertoire was profiled, and TCRdb retains in-frame clones only, with some absent. Counted here are about 260,000 clones, roughly 83% occurring once; the ten biggest clones make up roughly 4.6%. Material for sequencing was peripheral blood. The chain employs TRBV19 and TRBJ2-2; D gene uncertain. The source is a man in his 60s who had recovered from COVID-19. CDR3 nucleotide sequence: TGTGCCAGTAGTGCCCAGACGAACACCGGGGAGCTGTTTTTT. It encodes CASSAQTNTGELFF. The entire variable domain, with the rest obtained from reference TRBV19 and TRBJ2-2, is as follows: DGGITQSPKYLFRKEGQNVTLSCEQNLNHDAMYWYRQDPGQGLRLIYYSQIVNDFQKGDIAEGYSVSREKKESFPLTVTSAQKNPTAFYLCASSAQTNTGELFFGEGSRLTVL.